This T cell receptor beta chain was profiled in a study of T cells in localized non-small cell lung cancer. On this clone: What it recognizes is unknown.

Notes on the study in general: Clonality of T cells reached its maximum in uninvolved adjacent lung, surpassing tumor. The study linked higher blood T cell density to longer overall survival.

Trimming cost V 0 bases and J 0 bases, with 9 bases left between them. The length of the CDR3 is 16 residues. Germline V lookup: CDR1 MGHRA, CDR2 YSYEKL. Measured with immunoSEQ multiplex PCR; TCRdb has only the in-frame clones, and not every one. The sample has roughly 35,000 clones, approximately 88% seen once. The sequence was collected from a woman aged 40-69 years with stage I lung adenocarcinoma. V and J are TRBV4-1 and TRBJ2-1, with D unclear. The sample in question was peripheral blood, obtained before any cancer treatment. Written as DNA, the CDR3 is TGCGCCAGCAGCCAAGAAGCTACAGCCTCCTACAATGAGCAGTTCTTC. Its protein product is CASSQEATASYNEQFF.